This entry is about one T cell receptor beta chain. Sequencing was performed with immunoSEQ multiplex PCR; in TCRdb, only in-frame clones are kept and a portion is missing. The table includes 76,000 or so clones, almost 85% detected once. This sample stems from a study of blood T cell repertoires in COVID-19. The receptor was isolated from a man in his fifties or sixties with acute or convalescent COVID-19. The sample was peripheral blood.

CDR3 sequence (DNA): TGCAGTGCTAACTTAGACAATGAGCAGTTCTTC. Encoded protein: CSANLDNEQFF. V is TRBV20-1 and J is TRBJ2-1; D ambiguous. Germline V lookup: CDR1 DFQATT, CDR2 SNEGSKA (reference sequence). V lost 4 bases, J lost 5 bases, and 6 bases lay in between. The CDR3 covers 11 residues.